The 24 T cell receptor beta chains below were found in one sample sequenced in a study of cytomegalovirus exposure and HLA in healthy donors. The PCR used 60 Vbeta and 13 Jbeta primers. Some clones are missing from TCRdb's copy, which holds only in-frame ones; the method was immunoSEQ multiplex PCR. The sample contains about 130,000 clones, roughly 80% of which appear only once. What was sequenced was PBMCs. All receptors derive from a man aged 25-45 years in good health and CMV-seropositive.

The chain has TRBV6-5 and TRBJ1-1, with 9 bases aligning to TRBD1. J gave up 10 bases and V 4 bases, and 13 bases lay outside the gene matches. This CDR3 comprises 15 residues. Per the germline V gene, CDR1 is MNHEY and CDR2 is SVGAGI. As DNA, the CDR3 is TGTGCCAGCAGTTTCGTACAGGGGGCACAGGGGAGAGCTTTCTTT. This gives the protein CASSFVQGAQGRAFF.

V gene TRBV5-1 combines with J gene TRBJ2-7, with 9 bases matching TRBD1. The CDR3 sequence is 15 residues long. The germline CDR1 and CDR2 sequences are SGHRS and YFSETQ. The J segment lost 3 bases and the V segment lost 1 base, leaving 5 bases of the junction unmatched. CDR3 residues: CASSLYPGQGYEQYF. The CDR3 region has the DNA TGCGCCAGCAGCTTGTATCCGGGACAGGGCTACGAGCAGTACTTC.

A single count supports this clone. The CDR3 spells CASSLGPGSYSNQPQHF. CDR3 DNA sequence: TGTGCCAGCAGTTTAGGTCCGGGATCATATAGCAATCAGCCCCAGCATTTT. This chain joins TRBV28 and TRBJ1-5; D gene ambiguous. V lost 2 bases and J 0 bases, leaving 14 bases between the germline ends. This CDR3 has 17 residues. Germline assignment: CDR1 MDHEN and CDR2 SYDVKM.

The chain recombines TRBV4-1 with TRBJ1-3; no clear D gene. V gave up 1 base and J gave up 8 bases, with 12 bases separating them. From germline, CDR1 is MGHRA and CDR2 YSYEKL. The CDR3 length is 14 residues. The CDR3 region is CASSQVVSEHTIYF. CDR3 in DNA: TGCGCCAGCAGCCAAGTTGTCAGCGAACACACCATATATTTT.

This rearrangement joins TRBV7-2 to TRBJ2-3, with D maybe TRBD1 (6 bases). The CDR3 contains 12 residues. Germline assignment: CDR1 SGHTA and CDR2 FQGNSA. V gave up 8 bases and J gave up 2 bases, with 8 bases separating them. The DNA of the CDR3 is TGTGCCAGCGGGGGCTACACAGATACGCAGTATTTT. Translated, it gives CASGGYTDTQYF. The whole variable domain, remainder taken from reference TRBV7-2 and TRBJ2-3, is GAGVSQSPSNKVTEKGKDVELRCDPISGHTALYWYRQSLGQGLEFLIYFQGNSAPDKSGLPSDRFSAERTGGSVSTLTIQRTQQEDSAVYLCASGGYTDTQYFGPGTRLTVL.

This clone was found a few times. This chain connects TRBV6-1 to TRBJ2-7; 9 bases line up with TRBD1. V was pared by 2 bases and J by 7 bases, with 9 bases of the junction left unmatched. From germline, CDR1 is MNHNS and CDR2 SASEGT. The CDR3 is 15 amino acids. CDR3 sequence (DNA): TGTGCCAGCAGTGAAAACTTCGGACAGGGGTCGGAGCAGTACTTC. Encoded protein: CASSENFGQGSEQYF.

This clone was detected only once. The chain combines TRBV18 with TRBJ2-1; weak D call: TRBD1 (6 bases). Trimming removed 3 bases from V and 4 bases from J, with 7 bases in between. CDR1 and CDR2 (germline): KGHSH, LQKENI. This CDR3 has 13 amino acids. CDR3 nucleotides: TGTGCCAGCTCACCGGACAGTTACAATGAGCAGTTCTTC. This codes for CASSPDSYNEQFF.

The chain combines TRBV19 with TRBJ2-7, with TRBD1 matching 8 bases. The junction had 3 bases not matched to a gene; V was cut back by 4 bases and J by 1 base. The germline gives CDR1 LNHDA, CDR2 SQIVND (reference sequence). The CDR3 spans 14 residues. CDR3 sequence reads: CASSTQGASYEQYF. The CDR3 nucleotides are TGTGCCAGTAGTACTCAGGGGGCTTCCTACGAGCAGTACTTC.

About this clone itself: At one end the junction does not follow the germline gene, possibly because of a read error. This chain joins TRBV7-2 and TRBJ2-4, with TRBD2 matching 11 bases. This CDR3 is built from 19 residues. The germline gives CDR1 SGHTA, CDR2 FQGNSA. Here the CDR3 DNA reads TGTGCCAGCAGCTTCATCGGGACTAGCGGAATGCTAGCCAAAAACAGTCAGTACTTC. As protein: CASSFIGTSGMLAKNSQYF.

This clone was found a few times. This sequence joins TRBV10-3 and TRBJ2-1; 11 bases map to TRBD2. The CDR3 runs 15 residues. After removal of 6 bases from V and 5 bases from J, the junction contained 6 bases not matched to a gene. The germline gives CDR1 ENHRY, CDR2 SYGVKD. CDR3 loop: CAISLGTSGNNEQFF. CDR3 nucleotides: TGTGCCATCAGCCTAGGGACTAGCGGAAACAATGAGCAGTTCTTC.

The chain joins TRBV7-9 to TRBJ2-1; D gene uncertain. Germline-derived CDR1 and CDR2 are SEHNR and FQNEAQ (reference sequence). The CDR3 spans 14 residues. V lost 5 bases to trimming and J lost 5 bases, with 13 bases between them. CDR3 amino acids: CASSLMGRNNEQFF. CDR3 nucleotide sequence: TGTGCCAGCAGCCTCATGGGCAGGAACAATGAGCAGTTCTTC.

The J gene is TRBJ2-2, the V gene TRBV19; maybe TRBD1 (6 bases). This CDR3 is 15 amino acids long. From germline, CDR1 is LNHDA and CDR2 SQIVND (reference sequence). V gave up 6 bases and J gave up 1 base, with 12 bases separating them. This CDR3 is CASRQGVGNTGELFF. DNA of the CDR3: TGTGCCAGTAGACAGGGTGTAGGGAACACCGGGGAGCTGTTTTTT.

This rearrangement joins TRBV5-1 to TRBJ2-3; 9 nucleotides align to TRBD1. With 3 bases clipped from V and 4 bases from J, the junction kept 6 bases outside the gene matches. The germline V gene has CDR1 SGHRS and CDR2 YFSETQ. This CDR3 contains 15 residues. Written as DNA, the CDR3 is TGCGCCAGCAGCTGGACAGGGGCGTTGTCAGATACGCAGTATTTT. Translation: CASSWTGALSDTQYF.

The genes are TRBV10-3 and TRBJ1-1; 9 bases agree with TRBD1. The CDR3 length is 17 residues. Trimming at V came to 6 bases and at J to 4 bases, leaving 15 bases not matched to a gene. CDR1 is ENHRY and CDR2 is SYGVKD in the germline V gene. The CDR3 DNA reads TGTGCCATCAGAATCCAAACAGGGGGCGAAGTGGGCACTGAAGCTTTCTTT. The encoded protein is CAIRIQTGGEVGTEAFF.

Concerning this clone itself: Other DNA sequences in the same sample also yield this CDR3. The rearrangement links TRBV6-6 to TRBJ2-7; D is ambiguous. Germline V lookup: CDR1 MNHNY, CDR2 SVGAGI (reference sequence). Trimming took off 5 bases at V and 9 bases at J, with 14 bases between the two ends. There are 12 residues in the CDR3. As DNA, the CDR3 is TGTGCCAGCAGTAAAGAAGGAGTAGGGCAGTACTTC. Protein sequence: CASSKEGVGQYF.

This chain connects TRBV29-1 to TRBJ2-1; 10 bases are a match to TRBD1. V lost 4 bases, J lost 0 bases, and 3 bases stayed unmatched. From germline, CDR1 is SQVTM and CDR2 ANQGSEA. This CDR3 spans 15 amino acids. The CDR3 region has the DNA TGCAGCGTTGGGACAGGGGGAAGCTCCTACAATGAGCAGTTCTTC. Its translation: CSVGTGGSSYNEQFF.

In nucleotides, the CDR3 is TGTGCCAGCGGGAGGGGGGGTAGCACAGATACGCAGTATTTT. Translation: CASGRGGSTDTQYF. The chain employs TRBV7-2 and TRBJ2-3; D might be TRBD2 (7 bases). Germline V CDR1 and CDR2: SGHTA, FQGNSA. The V and J ends lost 8 bases and 0 bases respectively, with 12 bases between them. This CDR3 has 14 amino acids.

This chain uses TRBV5-6 with TRBJ1-6; D remains ambiguous. Trimming cost V 5 bases and J 5 bases, with 11 bases left between them. The CDR3 extends over 14 amino acids. CDR1 is SGHDT and CDR2 is YYEEEE in the germline V gene. The CDR3 nucleotides read TGTGCCAGCAGTCAGATTGGAGATAATTCACCCCTCCACTTT. The encoded protein is CASSQIGDNSPLHF.

The chain couples TRBV30 to TRBJ2-3, with D maybe TRBD2 (6 bases). Per the germline V gene, CDR1 is GTSNPN and CDR2 is SVGIG (reference sequence). The CDR3 runs 14 residues. V was clipped by 4 bases and J by 2 bases, with 13 bases between them. The CDR3, as DNA: TGTGCCTGGAACCGGGGGAGATCCACAGATACGCAGTATTTT. It specifies CAWNRGRSTDTQYF.

This clone was counted a single time. The chain couples TRBV11-2 to TRBJ2-1; D unclear. Trimming removed 3 bases from V and 6 bases from J, with 6 bases in between. This CDR3 contains 12 residues. Germline CDR1 is SGHAT and CDR2 is FQNNGV. CDR3 in amino acids: CASSFSGNEQFF. CDR3 DNA sequence: TGTGCCAGCAGCTTCTCGGGCAATGAGCAGTTCTTC.

This sequence joins TRBV12-2 and TRBJ1-2; the table calls TRBD1, which could not be checked here. TRBV12-2 is a pseudogene locus. The CDR3 has 17 amino acids. The CDR3 protein is CASRSPKGPLCPHGYTF. CDR3 DNA sequence: TGTGCAAGTCGCTCCCCAAAGGGGCCGCTATGCCCCCACGGCTACACCTTC.

This clone has only one observation. This sequence joins TRBV2 and TRBJ2-5; tentatively, D is TRBD2 (5 bases). Germline V gene lookup returns CDR1 SNHLY and CDR2 FYNNEI. V shed 6 bases and J shed 5 bases, with 10 bases lying between them. The CDR3 contains 12 residues. The CDR3 sequence is CASREELETQYF. The CDR3, as DNA: TGTGCCAGCAGGGAGGAGCTGGAGACCCAGTACTTC.

The gene calls are TRBV7-8 and TRBJ2-1; 12 bases map to TRBD2. The CDR3 runs to 17 residues. Trimming at V came to 5 bases and at J to 5 bases, leaving 10 bases not matched to a gene. Germline V gene data show CDR1 as SGHVS and CDR2 as FQNEAQ. CDR3 loop: CASSPRLAGGINNEQFF. The CDR3 coding sequence is TGTGCCAGCAGCCCCCGTCTAGCGGGGGGGATAAACAATGAGCAGTTCTTC.

V gene TRBV28 combines with J gene TRBJ2-2, with D perhaps TRBD2 (5 bases). The CDR3 runs to 14 residues. Germline values: CDR1 MDHEN, CDR2 SYDVKM. V lost 3 bases, J lost 4 bases, and 9 bases lay in between. In DNA form, the CDR3 reads TGTGCCAGCAGTTTGACCCGGGGCACCGGGGAGCTGTTTTTT. Encoded protein: CASSLTRGTGELFF. Combining the CDR3 with reference TRBV28 and TRBJ2-2 gives the whole variable domain DVKVTQSSRYLVKRTGEKVFLECVQDMDHENMFWYRQDPGLGLRLIYFSYDVKMKEKGDIPEGYSVSREKKERFSLILESASTNQTSMYLCASSLTRGTGELFFGEGSRLTVL.